The T cell receptor beta chain described here comes from a study of naive and memory T cell subsets. The study, taken as a whole, reports: Tuberculin site TCR excess was interpreted as type IV hypersensitivity infiltration.

The SP2 primer and nested alpha and beta constant region primers amplified ligated cDNA in four rounds. Blood and skin TCR RNA was reverse transcribed with alpha and beta constant primers. Each CDR3 protein is one row after TCRdb ran MiXCR on the UMI-ligation and nested PCR reads. The data hold around 25,000 distinct CDR3 sequences, with around 6% observed a single time. Treatment denoted: skin biopsy from PPD injection site in Mantoux-positive individual. TCR cDNA received a 3' ligated oligonucleotide that carried a UMI. About this clonotype itself: Its antigen is unidentified.

With 7 bases removed from V and 2 bases from J, the gap between germline ends came to 23 bases. This CDR3 is 17 amino acids long. CDR1 and CDR2 (germline): SNHLY, FYNNEI. Source: skin, taken from a tuberculin skin test site. The J gene is TRBJ2-5, the V gene TRBV2; tentative D call: TRBD2 (6 bases). The clonotype originates from an adult in good health. The CDR3 loop is CASKRGRSTGEQETQYF. The CDR3 DNA is TGTGCCAGCAAAAGAGGTCGAAGCACGGGGGAGCAAGAGACCCAGTACTTC. The full variable domain, in which reference TRBV2 and TRBJ2-5 provide the parts outside the CDR3, is EPEVTQTPSHQVTQMGQEVILRCVPISNHLYFYWYRQILGQKVEFLVSFYNNEISEKSEIFDDQFSVERPDGSNFTLKIRSTKLEDSAMYFCASKRGRSTGEQETQYFGPGTRLLVL.